This T cell receptor (beta chain) was documented in a study of blood T cell repertoires in COVID-19. In the study overall: Specimens from acute and convalescent COVID-19 originated in the United States, Italy and Spain. T cells, B-cell-depleted T cells, or PBMCs provided the cDNA or gDNA that served as material.

Per the original methods: Quantification of nucleated cells was approximated via reference gene primer amplification. Only in-frame clones appear in the TCRdb table, and some are missing; sequencing was by immunoSEQ multiplex PCR. The V and J calls and clone size were taken over from that table, and D and trimming were inferred from the DNA. The table records about 220,000 clones, 80% of them present only once. The receptor was derived from a woman in her sixties or seventies with acute or convalescent COVID-19. Material for sequencing was peripheral blood.

CDR3 sequence: CATRKGSSYEQYF. CDR3 DNA sequence: TGTGCCACCAGAAAAGGGAGCTCCTACGAGCAGTACTTC. The V call is TRBV24-1, the J call TRBJ2-7; a weak D match, TRBD2 (5 bases). The CDR3 covers 13 residues. The ends were cut back, 7 bases at V and 0 bases at J, with 9 bases in the middle. Germline-derived CDR1 and CDR2 are KGHDR and SFDVKD.